Listed below are T cell receptor beta chains from one sample, sequenced in a study of T cell responses to AZD1222 COVID-19 vaccine. The protocol was immunoSEQ multiplex PCR, while the TCRdb copy is restricted to in-frame clones and leaves out a portion. The sample yields about 120,000 clones, 80% to 90% seen once. This sample comprised peripheral blood, obtained on day 0 of AZD1222 vaccination. Source of these receptors: an adult in good health. CDR3s include the opening cysteine and the closing phenylalanine or tryptophan. D genes are given only for firm matches. Clone size appears in some rows only: once, few, many, or a class for an expanded clone.

TRBD2	TRBJ2-5	NA	TRBV6-5	CASTSGWEGETQYF	TGTGCCAGCACCTCAGGGTGGGAGGGAGAGACCCAGTACTTC
TRBD1	TRBJ1-5	NA	TRBV12-3/TRBV12-4	CATGTGQPQHF	TGTGCCACAGGGACAGGGCAGCCCCAGCATTTT
TRBD1	TRBJ1-2	NA	TRBV19	CASSTGTGLNWGYGYTF	TGTGCCAGTAGTACAGGGACAGGACTTAACTGGGGCTATGGCTACACCTTC
NA	TRBJ1-6	NA	TRBV11-3	CASSPGNNSPLHF	TGTGCCTCCTCCCCAGGGAATAATTCACCCCTCCACTTT
NA	TRBJ2-7	once	TRBV28	CASSFRQPYEQYF	TGTGCCAGCAGTTTTCGACAGCCCTACGAGCAGTACTTC
NA	TRBJ1-3	NA	TRBV29-1	CSHHPIRDSGNTIYF	TGCAGCCACCACCCGATCAGGGACTCTGGAAACACCATATATTTT
TRBD1	TRBJ1-6	NA	TRBV5-4	CASSLARGGDYNSPLHF	TGTGCCAGCAGCTTGGCCAGGGGGGGGGACTATAATTCACCCCTCCACTTT
NA	TRBJ2-2	NA	TRBV2	CASSENSLNTGELFF	TGTGCCAGCAGTGAAAACAGCCTGAACACCGGGGAGCTGTTTTTT
NA	TRBJ1-5	NA	TRBV19	CASSIWNALGSQPQHF	TGTGCCAGTAGTATCTGGAACGCCCTTGGAAGTCAGCCCCAGCATTTT
TRBD1	TRBJ1-1	NA	TRBV2	CASLQGNMNTEAFF	TGTGCCAGCCTACAGGGGAACATGAACACTGAAGCTTTCTTT
NA	TRBJ2-7	NA	TRBV27	CASRVAATYEQYF	TGTGCCAGCAGGGTAGCGGCTACCTACGAGCAGTACTTC
NA	TRBJ2-7	NA	TRBV30	CAWSPGAAYEQYF	TGTGCCTGGAGCCCCGGTGCAGCCTACGAGCAGTACTTC
TRBD1	TRBJ2-5	NA	TRBV6-4	CASSPGSGTGIETQYF	TGTGCCAGCAGCCCGGGGTCCGGGACAGGGATAGAGACCCAGTACTTC
TRBD2	TRBJ2-3	once	TRBV5-1	CASSSGLAGATDTQYF	TGCGCCAGCAGCTCGGGCCTAGCGGGAGCCACAGATACGCAGTATTTT
TRBD2	TRBJ2-6	NA	TRBV27	CASKPGGAGANVLTF	TGTGCCAGCAAGCCGGGAGGGGCTGGGGCCAACGTCCTGACTTTC
NA	TRBJ2-1	NA	TRBV29-1	CSVQGWNEQFF	TGCAGCGTCCAGGGTTGGAATGAGCAGTTCTTC
NA	TRBJ2-1	NA	TRBV6-5	CASSYPRGGEQFF	TGTGCCAGCAGTTACCCCCGAGGCGGTGAGCAGTTCTTC
NA	TRBJ2-7	NA	TRBV6-5	CASTEGRGRPSEQYF	TGTGCCAGCACCGAAGGCCGGGGCCGTCCCTCCGAGCAGTACTTC
NA	TRBJ2-2	NA	TRBV9	CASSVGWSAGRLFF	TGTGCCAGCAGCGTAGGTTGGTCGGCAGGTCGTCTGTTTTTT
TRBD1	TRBJ2-7	NA	TRBV28	CASSEPGTGGRYEQYF	TGTGCCAGCAGTGAGCCGGGGACAGGGGGCCGTTACGAGCAGTACTTC
TRBD1	TRBJ2-1	NA	TRBV7-7	CASSLGRGGNNEQFF	TGTGCTAGCAGCTTAGGAAGAGGGGGCAACAATGAGCAGTTCTTC
TRBD1	TRBJ1-5	NA	TRBV28	CASSVPGGARPQHF	TGTGCCAGCAGTGTTCCAGGGGGGGCAAGGCCCCAGCATTTT
NA	TRBJ2-2	NA	TRBV9	CASSVNTGELFF	TGTGCCAGCAGCGTGAACACCGGGGAGCTGTTTTTT
NA	TRBJ1-2	NA	TRBV6-5	CASTLDQDYGYTF	TGTGCCAGCACCCTCGATCAGGACTATGGCTACACCTTC
NA	TRBJ1-5	NA	TRBV6-5	CASSLERDQPQHF	TGTGCCAGCAGTCTCGAACGGGATCAGCCCCAGCATTTT
TRBD1	TRBJ1-5	NA	TRBV30	CAWSRDRGSNQPQHF	TGTGCCTGGAGTCGAGACAGGGGGAGCAATCAGCCCCAGCATTTT
TRBD1	TRBJ1-6	NA	TRBV5-4	CASSSKRQGHNSPLHF	TGTGCCAGCAGCTCCAAGAGACAGGGGCATAATTCACCCCTCCACTTT
NA	TRBJ1-2	NA	TRBV6-1	CASSERQSRYGYTF	TGTGCCAGCAGTGAGAGACAAAGTCGCTATGGCTACACCTTC
NA	TRBJ2-7	few	TRBV3-1/TRBV3-2	CASSQDGTPAHEQYF	TGTGCCAGCAGCCAAGATGGGACCCCGGCCCACGAGCAGTACTTC
TRBD1	TRBJ2-3	NA	TRBV7-3	CASSPGQGGGTDTQYF	TGTGCCAGCAGCCCGGGACAGGGGGGCGGCACAGATACGCAGTATTTT
TRBD2	TRBJ2-1	few	TRBV7-2	CASSLPSGRDNEQFF	TGTGCCAGCAGCCTCCCCAGCGGGAGGGACAATGAGCAGTTCTTC
NA	TRBJ1-1	NA	TRBV7-8	CASSPAARGREAFF	TGTGCCAGCAGCCCCGCAGCCCGGGGCAGGGAAGCTTTCTTT
TRBD1	TRBJ1-1	NA	TRBV28	CASSNRQGRGTEAFF	TGTGCCAGCAGTAACCGACAGGGGAGGGGCACTGAAGCTTTCTTT
NA	TRBJ2-7	NA	TRBV15	CATGPTGLNYEQYF	TGTGCCACTGGGCCTACGGGACTCAACTACGAGCAGTACTTC
NA	TRBJ1-1	NA	TRBV19	CASSIDAGKEAFF	TGTGCCAGTAGTATAGACGCGGGGAAGGAAGCTTTCTTT
TRBD1	TRBJ2-5	NA	TRBV5-1	CASSLGGQKETQYF	TGCGCCAGCAGCTTGGGGGGACAGAAAGAGACCCAGTACTTC
NA	TRBJ2-7	NA	TRBV9	CASSEGPSYEQYF	TGTGCCAGCAGCGAGGGGCCATCCTACGAGCAGTACTTC
NA	TRBJ2-1	NA	TRBV28	CASSLVTAYNEQFF	TGTGCCAGCAGCCTTGTTACAGCGTACAATGAGCAGTTCTTC
NA	TRBJ2-1	NA	TRBV9	CASSVSGSYNEQFF	TGTGCCAGCAGCGTAAGCGGTTCCTACAATGAGCAGTTCTTC
TRBD2	TRBJ2-1	NA	TRBV9	CASTGTSGRSEQFF	TGTGCCAGTACCGGGACTAGCGGGAGAAGTGAGCAGTTCTTC
TRBD1	TRBJ2-7	NA	TRBV28	CASQGTGFSYEQYF	TGTGCCAGCCAGGGGACAGGGTTCTCCTACGAGCAGTACTTC
NA	TRBJ2-1	NA	TRBV28	CASTSPRGGLFF	TGTGCCAGCACCTCCCCCCGGGGTGGTCTGTTCTTC
TRBD1	TRBJ2-7	NA	TRBV16	CASSQFSGTGGLYEQYF	TGTGCCAGCAGCCAATTTTCGGGGACAGGGGGCTTGTACGAGCAGTACTTC
TRBD2	TRBJ2-4	NA	TRBV5-4	CASSLGLAGGAKNIQYF	TGTGCCAGCAGCTTGGGACTAGCGGGAGGGGCCAAAAACATTCAGTACTTC
NA	TRBJ1-1	NA	TRBV27	CASSLSRGNTEAFF	TGTGCCAGCAGTTTATCAAGAGGGAACACTGAAGCTTTCTTT